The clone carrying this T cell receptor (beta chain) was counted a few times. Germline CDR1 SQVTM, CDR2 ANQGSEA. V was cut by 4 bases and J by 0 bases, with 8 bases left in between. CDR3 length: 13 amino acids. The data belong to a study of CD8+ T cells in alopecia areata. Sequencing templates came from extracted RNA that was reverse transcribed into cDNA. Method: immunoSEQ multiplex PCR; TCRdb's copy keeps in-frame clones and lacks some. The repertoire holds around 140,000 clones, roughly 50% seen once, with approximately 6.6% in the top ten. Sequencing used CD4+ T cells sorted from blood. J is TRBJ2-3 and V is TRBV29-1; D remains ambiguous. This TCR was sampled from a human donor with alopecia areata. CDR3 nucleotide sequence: TGCAGCGTTGTAGCTACTAGCACAGATACGCAGTATTTT. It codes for CSVVATSTDTQYF.